These T cell receptor beta chains were read from a single sample in a study of PD-1 blockade in mismatch repair-deficient tumors. TCRdb keeps only in-frame clones here, not all; method: immunoSEQ multiplex PCR. The table has approximately 110,000 clones, more than 60% seen once. The sequences come from peripheral blood, collected 60 to 65 weeks after starting pembrolizumab. Receptors were obtained from an adult with mismatch repair-deficient cancer. Both conserved end residues are part of each CDR3. A D gene is named only where the DNA matches it firmly.

j_gene,v_gene,d_gene,CDR3nt,CDR3aa
TRBJ2-3,TRBV7-2,.,TGTGCCAGCAGCCCTAGCACAGATACACAGTATTTT,CASSPSTDTQYF
TRBJ2-3,TRBV10-3,TRBD2,TGTGCCATCAGGATAGCGGGGGCCGGGGGAGATACGCAGTATTTT,CAIRIAGAGGDTQYF
TRBJ1-2,TRBV2,.,TGTGCCAGCAATGCCCTCTATGGCTACACCTTC,CASNALYGYTF
TRBJ2-5,TRBV27,.,TGTGCCAGCAGTTTGGCCTCAGGAGAGACCCAGTACTTC,CASSLASGETQYF
TRBJ2-5,TRBV6-5,.,TGTGCCAGCAGTTACGGGAAACAAGAGACCCAGTACTTC,CASSYGKQETQYF
TRBJ2-1,TRBV28,TRBD1,TGTGCCAGCAGTTTAACCCAGGGGGCAGGGGGCGGTGAGCAGTTCTTC,CASSLTQGAGGGEQFF
TRBJ1-2,TRBV9,.,TGTGCCAGCAGCGTGTCGGGGGGCGCGAACTATGGCTACACCTTC,CASSVSGGANYGYTF
TRBJ2-1,TRBV7-6,TRBD2,TGTGCCAGCAGCCAGACTAGCGGTAGGGTTCGGTTCTTC,CASSQTSGRVRFF
TRBJ2-7,TRBV2,TRBD2,TGTGCCAGCAGTGCTGGTAGCGGGAGCTACGAGCAGTACTTC,CASSAGSGSYEQYF
TRBJ2-5,TRBV6-7,TRBD2,TGTGCCAGCAGTTACGAAGTCGGGACTAGCCGGCAAGAGACCCAGTACTTC,CASSYEVGTSRQETQYF
TRBJ1-1,TRBV27,.,TGTGCCAGCAGTATAACAGGGTTTACTTTGAACACTGAAGCTTTCTTT,CASSITGFTLNTEAFF